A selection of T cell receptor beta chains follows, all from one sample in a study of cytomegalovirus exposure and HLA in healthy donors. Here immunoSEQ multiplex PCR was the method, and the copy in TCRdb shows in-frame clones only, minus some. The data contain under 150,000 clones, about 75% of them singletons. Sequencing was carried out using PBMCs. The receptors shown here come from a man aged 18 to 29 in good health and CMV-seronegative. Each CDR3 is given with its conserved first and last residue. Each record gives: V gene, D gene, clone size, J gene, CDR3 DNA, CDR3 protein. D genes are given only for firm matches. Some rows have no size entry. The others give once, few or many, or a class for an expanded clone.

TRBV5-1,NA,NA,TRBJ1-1,TGCGCCAGCAGCTGGGGAGAGGGAATCACTGAAGCTTTCTTT,CASSWGEGITEAFF
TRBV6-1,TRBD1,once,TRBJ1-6,TGTGCCAGCAGTGCCAGGGGGCTCAATTCACCCCTCCACTTT,CASSARGLNSPLHF
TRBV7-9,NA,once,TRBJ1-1,TGTGCCAGCAGCCGACAGGACACTGAAGCTTTCTTT,CASSRQDTEAFF
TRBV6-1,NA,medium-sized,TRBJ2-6,TGTGCCAGCAGCCGGGACTCCTCTGGGGCCAACGTCCTGACTTTC,CASSRDSSGANVLTF
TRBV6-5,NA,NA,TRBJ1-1,TGTGCCAGCAGTTCTACAGGGGAAGCTTTCTTT,CASSSTGEAFF
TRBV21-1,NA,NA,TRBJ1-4,TGTGCCAGCAGCAAAGCGCTAAATGAGGAGGGTGGAAAACTGTTTTTT,CASSKALNEEGGKLFF
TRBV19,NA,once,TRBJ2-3,TGTGCCAGTAGTATGGGCCCGACGACAGAAGATACGCAGTATTTT,CASSMGPTTEDTQYF
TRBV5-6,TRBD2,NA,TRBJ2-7,TGTGCCAGCAGCTTGGACGCGAGCGGGGCATACGAGCAGTACTTC,CASSLDASGAYEQYF
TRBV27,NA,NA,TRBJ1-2,TGTGCCAGCAGTTTATCTCCGCGGGGGTACTATGGCTACACCTTC,CASSLSPRGYYGYTF
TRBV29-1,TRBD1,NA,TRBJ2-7,TGCAGCGTTTTGGGACAGTGGGACTCCTACGAGCAGTACTTC,CSVLGQWDSYEQYF
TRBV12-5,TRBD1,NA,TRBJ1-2,TGTGCTAGTGGTTTGGTAACAGGGGGCCGTGGCTACACCTTC,CASGLVTGGRGYTF
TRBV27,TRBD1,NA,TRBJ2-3,TGTGCCAGCAGTTTAGACAGGGTAGAAACAGATACGCAGTATTTT,CASSLDRVETDTQYF
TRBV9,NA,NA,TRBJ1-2,TGTGCCAGCAGCGTAGCCGGCGGCTATGGCTACACCTTC,CASSVAGGYGYTF
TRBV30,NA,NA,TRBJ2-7,TGTGCCTGGAGTGTAGGGGCAGGGAACCACGAGCAGTACTTC,CAWSVGAGNHEQYF
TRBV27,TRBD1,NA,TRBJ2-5,TGTGCCAGCAGTTCCAACAGGGGAGAGACCCAGTACTTC,CASSSNRGETQYF
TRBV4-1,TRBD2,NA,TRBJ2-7,TGCGCCAGCAGCCAACCAACCTCCCTAGCGGGAGGAAGGTACGAGCAGTACTTC,CASSQPTSLAGGRYEQYF
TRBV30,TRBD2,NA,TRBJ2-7,TGTGCCTGGAGTGTTGGGATGGGGACTAGCCTCTACGAGCAGTACTTC,CAWSVGMGTSLYEQYF
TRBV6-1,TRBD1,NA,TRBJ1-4,TGTGCCAGCAGTGGCGGGACAGGGGATGCCATAAATGAAAAACTGTTTTTT,CASSGGTGDAINEKLFF
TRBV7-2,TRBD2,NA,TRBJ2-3,TGTGCCAGCAGCTTACAGCGGGGGAACCTAGATACGCAGTATTTT,CASSLQRGNLDTQYF
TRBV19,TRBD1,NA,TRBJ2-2,TGTGCCAGTATTTCACGGACAGGGACGAACACCGGGGAGCTGTTTTTT,CASISRTGTNTGELFF
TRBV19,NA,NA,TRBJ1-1,TGTGCCAGTATTGAGGGGGTAGGTACTGAAGCTTTCTTT,CASIEGVGTEAFF
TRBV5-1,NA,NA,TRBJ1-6,TGCGCCAGCAGCCCCTACGGTGATAGCTCCTATAATTCCCCCCTCCACTTT,CASSPYGDSSYNSPLHF
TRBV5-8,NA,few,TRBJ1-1,TGTGCCAGCACGGTTACAACTGGGGGAGGGCAAGCTTTCTTT,CASTVTTGGGQAFF
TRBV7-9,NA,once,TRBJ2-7,TGTGCCAGCAGCCCCGGTGTATCCATACGCGAGCAGTACTTC,CASSPGVSIREQYF
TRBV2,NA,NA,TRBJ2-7,TGTGCCAGCAGTGAATGGCCGATCTCCTACGAGCAGTACTTC,CASSEWPISYEQYF
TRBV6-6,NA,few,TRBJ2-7,TGTGCCAGCAGCGACGACACCTACGAGCAGTACTTC,CASSDDTYEQYF
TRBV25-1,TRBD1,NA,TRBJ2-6,TGTGCCAGCAGTCCATGGACAGGATACTCTGGGGCCAACGTCCTGACTTTC,CASSPWTGYSGANVLTF
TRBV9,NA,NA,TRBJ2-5,TGTGCCAGCAGCGTAGATCCAGGTAGAGAGACCCAGTACTTC,CASSVDPGRETQYF
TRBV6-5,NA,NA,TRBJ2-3,TGTGCCAGCAGCCGCCAACGGGGCACAGATACGCAGTATTTT,CASSRQRGTDTQYF
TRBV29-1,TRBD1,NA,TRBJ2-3,TGCAGCGTCGGGGTCGGGACAGGCCCTCAAGATACGCAGTATTTT,CSVGVGTGPQDTQYF
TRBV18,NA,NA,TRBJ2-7,TGTGCCAGCTCACCAACAGGGAGCTCCTACGAGCAGTACTTC,CASSPTGSSYEQYF
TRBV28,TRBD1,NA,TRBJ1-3,TGTGCCAGCAGTCTTTTGGGGGGACAGGGGAGGAACACCATATATTTT,CASSLLGGQGRNTIYF
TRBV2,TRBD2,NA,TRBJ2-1,TGTGCCAGCAGTGAAGCCCTACTAGCGGGGGTGAATGAGCAGTTCTTC,CASSEALLAGVNEQFF
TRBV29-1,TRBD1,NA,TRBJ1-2,TGCAGCGCACAAGATGACAGGGGGACTAACTATGGCTACACCTTC,CSAQDDRGTNYGYTF
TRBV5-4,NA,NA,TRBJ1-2,TGTGCCAGCAGCCCCCAGGGGATTTTGAACTATGGCTACACCTTC,CASSPQGILNYGYTF
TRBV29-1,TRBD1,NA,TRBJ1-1,TGCAGCGCAGGGGGCACTGAAGCTTTCTTT,CSAGGTEAFF
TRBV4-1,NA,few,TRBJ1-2,TGCGCCAGCAGCCAAGATCGGGGGGGATTGGGTCATGGCTACACCTTC,CASSQDRGGLGHGYTF
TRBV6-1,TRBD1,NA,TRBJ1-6,TGTGCCAGCAGCGAAACAGGGGGCGCATCCTATAATTCACCCCTCCACTTT,CASSETGGASYNSPLHF
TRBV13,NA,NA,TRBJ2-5,TGTGCCAGCGTTGGGGGGGGCCTGGAGACCCAGTACTTC,CASVGGGLETQYF